Presented here are 5 T cell receptor beta chains from one specimen sequenced in a study of identical twins. TCRdb reprocessed the 5' RACE reads via MiXCR and lists one record per CDR3 protein. The sample yields 1.5 million to 2 million distinct CDR3 sequences, under 35% seen once. Sequenced: cord blood. All receptors derive from a newborn girl in good health.

This clonotype was seen a handful of times. This rearrangement joins TRBV24-1 to TRBJ2-4; a weak D match, TRBD2 (5 bases). The J call may be faulty, since TRBJ2-7 better matches the DNA end. CDR3 size: 11 residues. The germline V gene encodes CDR1 KGHDR and CDR2 SFDVKD. CDR3 DNA: TGTGCCACCAGTGCGGGGTACGAGCAGTACTTC. Its translation is CATSAGYEQYF.

The CDR3 DNA is TGTGCCAGCAGCGTAGGTGACAGAAACTATGGCTACACCTTC. Translating gives CASSVGDRNYGYTF. The V gene is TRBV9, the J gene TRBJ1-2; possible D gene TRBD1, 5 bases. The V end was cut by 0 bases, the J end by 2 bases, with 8 bases between. CDR1 and CDR2 (germline): SGDLS, YYNGEE. The CDR3 loop spans 14 amino acids.

This clonotype turned up a few times. Here the CDR3 reads CASSFPGRATDTQYF. The CDR3 DNA reads TGCGCCAGCAGCTTCCCCGGGAGGGCCACAGATACGCAGTATTTT. The chain has TRBV5-1 and TRBJ2-3; TRBD2 aligns across 8 bases. CDR3 length: 15 residues. V was pared by 2 bases and J by 2 bases, with 4 bases of the junction left unmatched. Germline CDR1 and CDR2: SGHRS and YFSETQ.

This sequence joins TRBV30 and TRBJ2-3, with D unclear. V lost 5 bases and J 4 bases, leaving 19 bases between the germline ends. The CDR3 length is 15 residues. Looked up from germline, CDR1 is GTSNPN and CDR2 is SVGIG (reference sequence). The CDR3: CAWGFAPQGADTQYF. CDR3 DNA: TGTGCCTGGGGGTTCGCCCCACAAGGTGCAGATACGCAGTATTTT. The full variable domain, with the rest looked up from reference TRBV30 and TRBJ2-3, is SQTIHQWPATLVQPVGSPLSLECTVEGTSNPNLYWYRQAAGRGLQLLFYSVGIGQISSEVPQNLSASRPQDRQFILSSKKLLLSDSGFYLCAWGFAPQGADTQYFGPGTRLTVL.

The table lists this clonotype with a few counts. The V call is TRBV3-1, the J call TRBJ1-1; 8 bases agree with TRBD1. Germline CDR1 and CDR2: LGHDT and YNNKEL (reference sequence). This CDR3 is built from 15 residues. The ends lost 3 bases at V and 1 base at J; junction bases unmatched: 4. CDR3 sequence: CASSQKTGGNTEAFF. The CDR3 DNA reads as TGTGCCAGCAGCCAGAAAACAGGGGGGAACACTGAAGCTTTCTTT.